The TCR beta chain under discussion was sequenced for a study of shared clonotypes between healthy human individuals. About this clone: Other DNA sequences within the sample encode an identical CDR3.

The assay was immunoSEQ multiplex PCR, and TCRdb's table has in-frame clones only and misses some. The sample carries roughly 2,500,000 clones, approximately 93% recorded once. The CDR3 is 15 amino acids. V lost 0 bases, J lost 8 bases, and 6 bases stayed unmatched. Germline CDR1 and CDR2: SGDLS and YYNGEE. The rearrangement links TRBV9 to TRBJ2-1; 9 bases match TRBD2. The material sequenced was naive CD4+ T cells from PBMCs. Documented subset: CD45RA+ positively selected. This TCR came from a man between 18 and 35 years old in good health. Some clones in this sample may be carry-over from other donors' samples. Here the CDR3 DNA reads TGTGCCAGCAGCGTAGCAGGGACTAGCTGGGATGAGCAGTTCTTC. Its translation: CASSVAGTSWDEQFF.